This T cell receptor (beta chain) appears in the sequencing data of a study of primary melanoma T cells and metastatic recurrence. The repertoire was sequenced with immunoSEQ multiplex PCR; TCRdb's copy has only in-frame clones and lacks some. The table records over 450 clones, 78% of them present only once. With respect to this clone: The target antigen is unknown.

The V gene's germline CDR1 is SGHDN and CDR2 FVKESK. This CDR3 has 15 amino acids. The V gene lost 3 bases and the J gene lost 5 bases, with 16 bases spanning the gap. The study's findings and limits: Progression-free survival prediction reportedly improved most when T-cell fraction, rather than another histopathological variable, joined tumor thickness. Regardless of ulceration, mitotic rate or nodal disease, >20% T-cell fraction appeared protective. Independent of thickness, ulceration, mitotic rate and age, T-cell fraction reportedly predicted outcome.

Sequenced sample: melanoma tumor tissue. This rearrangement joins TRBV14 to TRBJ1-1; tentatively, D is TRBD1 (5 bases). The sequence came from a human donor with melanoma. The CDR3 DNA reads TGTGCCAGCAGCCAGGTTGAGGGAGGGGCGACTGAAGCTTTCTTT. It translates to CASSQVEGGATEAFF.